This passage covers 16 T cell receptor beta chains from one sample sequenced in a study of CD8 T cells in ankylosing spondylitis. TCRdb used MiXCR to reprocess the 5' RACE reads, holding one entry per CDR3 protein. The data contain 210,000 or so distinct CDR3 sequences, approximately 24% of them seen just once; the ten biggest clones take up approximately 6.6%. Sequencing input: blood, either unsorted or a sorted T cell fraction (not recorded which). These receptors were obtained from a male donor with ankylosing spondylitis or in good health (not recorded which).

The table lists this clonotype with a few counts. V and J are TRBV6-2 or TRBV6-3 and TRBJ2-1; 8 bases are shared with TRBD1. CDR1 is MNHEY, CDR2 SVGEGT, per germline. The CDR3 covers 13 residues. After removal of 5 bases from V and 5 bases from J, the junction contained 2 bases not matched to a gene. The CDR3 loop reads CASSDRGDNEQFF. Here the CDR3 DNA reads TGTGCCAGCAGTGACAGGGGAGACAATGAGCAGTTCTTC.

This clonotype was counted ten times or more. The V call is TRBV6-1, the J call TRBJ1-2; 7 bases map to TRBD1. Germline CDR1 and CDR2: MNHNS and SASEGT. The CDR3 is 15 residues long. Trimming took 6 bases from V and 0 from J; bases not matched to a gene: 7. The CDR3 protein is CASRAGQETNYGYTF. The CDR3 nucleotides are TGTGCCAGCAGGGCTGGACAGGAGACTAACTATGGCTACACCTTC.

This clonotype was detected only a few times. The rearrangement links TRBV20-1 to TRBJ2-7; 11 positions agree with TRBD1. The V and J ends lost 2 bases and 5 bases, in that order; junction bases with no gene match: 8. This CDR3 comprises 15 residues. Germline loops: CDR1 DFQATT, CDR2 SNEGSKA (reference sequence). CDR3 loop: CSARKGTGGGHEQYF. The CDR3, as DNA: TGCAGTGCTAGAAAAGGGACAGGGGGAGGTCACGAGCAGTACTTC.

This clonotype was seen a handful of times. The gene calls are TRBV9 and TRBJ2-7; the match to TRBD2 covers 12 bases. V lost 3 bases and J lost 6; bases outside the gene matches: 7. The CDR3 is 15 residues long. CDR1 and CDR2 from the germline V gene are SGDLS and YYNGEE. The CDR3 sequence: CASSARLAGVGEQYF. The CDR3, as DNA: TGTGCCAGCAGCGCCCGACTAGCGGGAGTAGGCGAGCAGTACTTC.

The rearrangement links TRBV7-2 to TRBJ1-2; TRBD1 aligns across 7 bases. The CDR3 length is 16 residues. The germline CDR1 and CDR2 sequences are SGHTA and FQGNSA. Trimming removed 5 bases from V and 0 bases from J; junction bases left unmatched: 9. CDR3 in DNA: TGTGCCAGCAGCGCGGCAGGGGGAAAGGCTAACTATGGCTACACCTTC. Encoded protein: CASSAAGGKANYGYTF.

The chain employs TRBV20-1 and TRBJ2-3; a possible D gene is TRBD1 (5 bases). V gave up 7 bases and J gave up 4 bases, with 12 bases separating them. From germline, CDR1 is DFQATT and CDR2 SNEGSKA (reference sequence). CDR3 length equals 12 residues. DNA of the CDR3: TGCAGTGGTGGCAGGGAAGCAGATACGCAGTATTTT. Its protein product is CSGGREADTQYF.

There are many counts of this clonotype. This chain uses TRBV10-3 with TRBJ1-1; a weak D match, TRBD1 (5 bases). The germline V and J ends were trimmed by 2 bases and 1 base, with 8 bases remaining between them. The CDR3 is made up of 14 amino acids. Germline values: CDR1 ENHRY, CDR2 SYGVKD. The CDR3 nucleotides read TGTGCCATCAGTGAGCGGGGGGGGAACACTGAAGCTTTCTTT. It translates to CAISERGGNTEAFF.

This clonotype was detected only a few times. The chain links TRBV20-1 to TRBJ1-2; perhaps TRBD1 as D (5 bases). Between the trimmed V and J ends, which lost 6 bases and 5 bases, there was a span of 19 bases. This CDR3 region has 14 residues. Germline V gene sequence: CDR1 DFQATT, CDR2 SNEGSKA (reference sequence). This chain's CDR3 is CSATKSRGFYGYTF. The DNA of the CDR3 is TGCAGTGCCACAAAGTCGAGGGGTTTTTATGGCTACACCTTC.

The CDR3 protein is CASSRRTGTGANVLTF. The DNA for the CDR3 is TGTGCCAGCAGTCGAAGGACAGGGACCGGGGCCAACGTCCTGACTTTC. This chain uses TRBV6-1 with TRBJ2-6; 8 nucleotides align to TRBD1. The CDR3 length is 16 residues. Per germline, CDR1 MNHNS and CDR2 SASEGT. With V trimmed by 5 bases and J by 4 bases, 7 bases remained unmatched.

There are many counts of this clonotype. J is TRBJ2-7 and V is TRBV20-1, with 10 bases lining up with TRBD2. V lost 0 bases to trimming and J lost 12 bases; unmatched junction nucleotides: 5. Germline assignment: CDR1 DFQATT and CDR2 SNEGSKA (reference sequence). The CDR3 has 12 residues. CDR3 in DNA: TGCAGTGCTAGAGATTCGGGACTAGCGCGGTACTTC. Its translation is CSARDSGLARYF.

This clonotype appeared many times. The J gene is TRBJ2-3, the V gene TRBV11-2; 14 nucleotides line up with TRBD2. Trimming removed 5 bases from V and 0 bases from J; junction bases left unmatched: 7. Per germline, CDR1 SGHAT and CDR2 FQNNGV. The length of the CDR3 is 18 residues. The CDR3 loop reads CASSPGTSGRSSTDTQYF. CDR3 sequence (DNA): TGTGCCAGCAGCCCGGGGACTAGCGGGAGATCCAGCACAGATACGCAGTATTTT.

The table lists this clonotype with a few counts. The chain has TRBV20-1 and TRBJ2-3, with 8 bases identical to TRBD2. The CDR3 is 15 amino acids. Germline loops: CDR1 DFQATT, CDR2 SNEGSKA (reference sequence). Trimming cost V 5 bases and J 4 bases; bases outside gene matches: 11. In DNA, the CDR3 is TGCAGTGCTCCGGAGCGGGAGATGTTCGCAGATACGCAGTATTTT. It codes for CSAPEREMFADTQYF.

The chain has TRBV12-3 or TRBV12-4 and TRBJ2-5; D is undetermined. Trimming left V 1 base short and J 5 bases short, with 11 bases between. The CDR3 spans 14 residues. The CDR3 DNA sequence: TGTGCCAGCAGTTTAGGCAGTCCCTTGGAGACCCAGTACTTC. It translates to CASSLGSPLETQYF.

At least ten counts were recorded for this clonotype. The chain couples TRBV5-1 to TRBJ2-5; D ambiguous. The CDR3 covers 13 residues. Germline assignment: CDR1 SGHRS and CDR2 YFSETQ. V lost 2 bases, J lost 2 bases, and 7 bases lay in between. The CDR3: CASSFPEQETQYF. CDR3 DNA sequence: TGCGCCAGCAGCTTCCCAGAGCAAGAGACCCAGTACTTC.

In regard to this clonotype: A much larger clone differs from this one at a single base, so this may be a read error. The chain uses TRBV28 and TRBJ2-7; D gene uncertain. The V gene lost 6 bases and the J gene lost 3 bases, with 18 bases spanning the gap. Germline V gene lookup returns CDR1 MDHEN and CDR2 SYDVKM. This CDR3 has 15 amino acids. The CDR3 coding sequence is TGTGCCAGCAGCGCCACGCAGGCGAGACTCTACGAGCAGTACTTC. Amino acid sequence: CASSATQARLYEQYF.

This clonotype was seen ten or more times. The chain joins TRBV20-1 to TRBJ2-3, with 7 positions matching TRBD2. CDR3 length equals 15 residues. Germline CDR1 reads DFQATT; CDR2 reads SNEGSKA (reference sequence). Losses at the gene ends were 1 base for V and 0 bases for J; bases not matched to a gene: 4. CDR3 protein: CSARVSGASTDTQYF. The CDR3 DNA reads TGCAGTGCTAGAGTCAGCGGGGCGAGCACAGATACGCAGTATTTT.